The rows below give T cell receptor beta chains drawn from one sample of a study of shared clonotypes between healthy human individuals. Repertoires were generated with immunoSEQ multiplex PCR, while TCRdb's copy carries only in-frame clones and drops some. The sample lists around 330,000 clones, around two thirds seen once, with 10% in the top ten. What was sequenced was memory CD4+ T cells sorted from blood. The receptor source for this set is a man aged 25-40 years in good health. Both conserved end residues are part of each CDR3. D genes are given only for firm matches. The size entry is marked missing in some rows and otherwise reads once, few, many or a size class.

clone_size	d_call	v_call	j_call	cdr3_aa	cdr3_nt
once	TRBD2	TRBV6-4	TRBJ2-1	CASSGLAGNEQFF	TGTGCCAGCAGTGGACTAGCGGGCAATGAGCAGTTCTTC
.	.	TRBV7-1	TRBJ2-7	CASSTQDYEQYF	TGTGCCAGCAGTACACAAGACTACGAGCAGTACTTC
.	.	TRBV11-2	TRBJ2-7	CASSSYRVYEQYF	TGTGCCAGCAGCTCCTACAGGGTCTACGAGCAGTACTTC
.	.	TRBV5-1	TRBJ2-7	CASSLVPASYEQYF	TGCGCCAGCAGCCTTGTTCCAGCCTCCTACGAGCAGTACTTC
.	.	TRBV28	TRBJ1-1	CASSPMGEAFF	TGTGCCAGCAGTCCTATGGGTGAAGCTTTCTTT
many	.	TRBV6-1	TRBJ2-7	CASSERTTYSYQYF	TGTGCCAGCAGCGAACGAACTACATACTCGTACCAGTACTTC
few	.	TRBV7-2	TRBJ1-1	CASSLGAGRNTEAFF	TGTGCCAGCAGCTTAGGTGCAGGGCGGAACACTGAAGCTTTCTTT
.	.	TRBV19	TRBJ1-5	CASSSYQTVSNQPQHF	TGTGCCAGTAGTTCCTACCAGACAGTTAGCAATCAGCCCCAGCATTTT
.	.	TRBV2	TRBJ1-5	CASMPGGGQPQHF	TGTGCCAGTATGCCGGGGGGGGGTCAGCCCCAGCATTTT
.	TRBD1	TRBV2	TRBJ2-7	CASGKDRGTLYEQYF	TGTGCCAGCGGGAAGGACAGGGGCACTCTCTACGAGCAGTACTTC
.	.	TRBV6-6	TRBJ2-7	CASSYSAGAPSYEQYF	TGTGCCAGCAGTTACTCCGCAGGGGCCCCAAGCTACGAGCAGTACTTC
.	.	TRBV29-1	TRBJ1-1	CSVGGQPEAFF	TGCAGCGTCGGGGGGCAGCCTGAAGCTTTCTTT
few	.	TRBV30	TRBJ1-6	CAQEGGRNSPLHF	TGTGCCCAAGAGGGGGGGCGGAATTCACCCCTCCACTTT
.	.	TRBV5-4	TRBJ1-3	CASSSSGTFLSGNTIYF	TGTGCCAGCAGCTCCTCGGGCACGTTCCTCTCTGGAAACACCATATATTTT
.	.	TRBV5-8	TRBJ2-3	CASSPGQLTVDTQYF	TGTGCCAGCAGCCCCGGACAGCTTACGGTAGATACGCAGTATTTT
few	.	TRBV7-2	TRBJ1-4	CASSLWGVGEKLFF	TGTGCCAGCAGCCTATGGGGGGTCGGGGAAAAACTGTTTTTT
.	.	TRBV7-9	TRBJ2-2	CASSLGQIGTGELFF	TGTGCCAGCAGCTTAGGACAGATAGGCACCGGGGAGCTGTTTTTT
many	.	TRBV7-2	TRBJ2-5	CASSLEAEVTQYF	TGTGCCAGCAGCCTTGAGGCAGAGGTGACCCAGTACTTC
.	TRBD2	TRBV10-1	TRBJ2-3	CASSDLAGGRADTQYF	TGCGCCAGCAGCGACCTAGCGGGAGGACGGGCAGATACGCAGTATTTT
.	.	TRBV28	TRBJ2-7	CASSVPPNPGAKRTYEQYF	TGTGCCAGCAGCGTACCCCCCAATCCAGGTGCTAAGAGGACCTACGAGCAGTACTTC
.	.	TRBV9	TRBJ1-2	CASSVGSKGYTF	TGTGCCAGCAGCGTTGGGAGTAAGGGCTACACCTTC
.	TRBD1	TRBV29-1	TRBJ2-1	CSVEGQGFNEQFF	TGCAGCGTGGAGGGACAGGGGTTCAATGAGCAGTTCTTC